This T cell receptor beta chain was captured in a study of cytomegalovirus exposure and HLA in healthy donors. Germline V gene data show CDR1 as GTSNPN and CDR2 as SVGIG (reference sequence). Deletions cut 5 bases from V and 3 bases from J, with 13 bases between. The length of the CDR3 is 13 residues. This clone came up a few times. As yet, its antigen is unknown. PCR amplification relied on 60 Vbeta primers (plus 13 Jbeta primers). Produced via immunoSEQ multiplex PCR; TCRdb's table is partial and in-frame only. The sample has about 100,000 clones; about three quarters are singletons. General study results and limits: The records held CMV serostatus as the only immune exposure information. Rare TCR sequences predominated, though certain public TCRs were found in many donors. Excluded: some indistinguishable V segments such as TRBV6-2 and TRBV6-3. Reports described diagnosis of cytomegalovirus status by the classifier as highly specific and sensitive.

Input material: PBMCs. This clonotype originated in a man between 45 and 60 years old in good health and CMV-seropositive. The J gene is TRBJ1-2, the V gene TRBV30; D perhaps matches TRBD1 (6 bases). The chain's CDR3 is CAWVQDSYYGYTF. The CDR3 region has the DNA TGTGCCTGGGTCCAGGACAGTTACTATGGCTACACCTTC.